The entry below gives a single TCR beta chain sequence along with its context. The table came from immunoSEQ multiplex PCR; TCRdb's copy has only in-frame clones and leaves some out. This table has 2 million to 2.5 million clones, 95% appearing once. These data are taken from a study of shared clonotypes between healthy human individuals. The CDR3 has 14 amino acids. Germline-derived CDR1 and CDR2 are MNHEY and SMNVEV (reference sequence). V was pared by 4 bases and J by 2 bases, with 12 bases between. The chain carries TRBV27 and TRBJ2-7, with TRBD1 as a possible D gene (6 bases). The source is a man between 18 and 35 years old in good health. Sequenced input: naive CD4+ T cells sorted from blood. As to subset: CD45RA+ positively selected. As DNA, the CDR3 is TGTGCCAGCAGTTCGTTGGACAGACCCTACGAGCAGTACTTC. This gives the protein CASSSLDRPYEQYF.